Each of the 30 T cell receptor beta chains below was sequenced from the same sample in a study of cytomegalovirus exposure and HLA in healthy donors. Researchers ran the PCR with 60 Vbeta and 13 Jbeta primers. Data came from immunoSEQ multiplex PCR; TCRdb stores just in-frame clones and leaves some out. The data contain some 120,000 clones, around four fifths of them singletons. Sequencing was carried out using PBMCs. The receptors here all came from a man aged 25-40 years in good health and CMV-seropositive.

The CDR3 DNA sequence: TGTGCCAGCAGCCAAGTAGCAGGGACTGGAAACACCATATATTTT. It is translated as CASSQVAGTGNTIYF. V and J are TRBV4-2 and TRBJ1-3, with D perhaps matching TRBD1 (5 bases). V gave up 1 base and J gave up 2 bases, with 9 bases separating them. Germline values: CDR1 LGHNA, CDR2 YNFKEQ. The CDR3 extends over 15 amino acids.

The chain recombines TRBV19 with TRBJ1-1, with a possible D match to TRBD1 (5 bases). From germline, CDR1 is LNHDA and CDR2 SQIVND (reference sequence). The CDR3 runs 15 residues. The V gene lost 7 bases and the J gene lost 4 bases, with 19 bases spanning the gap. The CDR3 nucleotides read TGTGCCAGTAAGCCAGGGCGGCGGGAGAGCACTGAAGCTTTCTTT. Amino acid sequence: CASKPGRRESTEAFF.

The V and J genes are TRBV29-1 and TRBJ2-1; 7 bases align to TRBD1. CDR1 and CDR2 (germline): SQVTM, ANQGSEA. Losses at the gene ends were 3 bases for V and 7 bases for J; bases not matched to a gene: 12. The CDR3 sequence is 15 residues long. CDR3 in DNA: TGCAGCGTTGAGGTCGGACAGGCCCTGGGGAATGAGCAGTTCTTC. Protein: CSVEVGQALGNEQFF.

V and J are TRBV28 and TRBJ2-7; TRBD2 aligns across 10 bases. CDR1 is MDHEN, CDR2 SYDVKM, per germline. The CDR3 is made up of 14 amino acids. V lost 5 bases to trimming and J lost 5 bases; unmatched junction nucleotides: 6. The CDR3 sequence: CASSVAGGFDEQYF. The CDR3 bases are TGTGCCAGCAGTGTAGCGGGAGGATTTGACGAGCAGTACTTC.

This sequence joins TRBV27 and TRBJ2-7; 9 bases are shared with TRBD2. Germline lookup yields CDR1 MNHEY and CDR2 SMNVEV (reference sequence). The CDR3 loop spans 22 amino acids. The ends lost 1 base at V and 6 bases at J; junction bases unmatched: 28. In DNA form, the CDR3 reads TGTGCCAGCAGTTTATACGGCTTGGCGGGAGGGCCGACATCCTTATCCCTGTCCGAGCAGTACTTC. This encodes CASSLYGLAGGPTSLSLSEQYF.

The V call is TRBV7-3, the J call TRBJ2-5; TRBD2 might be the D (5 bases). Germline V gene sequence: CDR1 SGHTA, CDR2 FQGTGA. The CDR3 consists of 14 residues. V was trimmed by 5 bases and J by 1 base, leaving 11 bases between them. The chain's CDR3 is CASSPGAGQETQYF. CDR3 nucleotides: TGTGCCAGCAGCCCCGGCGCGGGCCAAGAGACCCAGTACTTC.

This clone was seen a single time. The chain joins TRBV5-4 to TRBJ2-2, with 9 nucleotides matching TRBD2. CDR1 SGHNT and CDR2 YYREEE come from the germline V gene (reference sequence). The CDR3 is 17 residues long. Trimming removed 4 bases from V and 4 bases from J; junction bases left unmatched: 11. The CDR3 region has the DNA TGTGCCAGCAGCCTTCTTGGCGGGAGGGCCGGCACCGGGGAGCTGTTTTTT. Its translation is CASSLLGGRAGTGELFF.

In its sample, this clone was seen once. At one end, the junction sequence differs from germline, possibly due to a read error. V and J are TRBV5-8 and TRBJ1-3, with 7 bases identical to TRBD1. Germline V gene data show CDR1 as SGHTS and CDR2 as YDEGEE. The CDR3 is 14 residues long. CDR3 in DNA: TGTGCCAGCAGCATGGGACAGATTGGATACACCATATATTTT. Translation: CASSMGQIGYTIYF. Together with reference TRBV5-8 and TRBJ1-3, the CDR3 gives the full variable domain: EAGVTQSPTHLIKTRGQQATLRCSPISGHTSVYWYQQALGLGLQFLLWYDEGEERNRGNFPPRFSGRQFPNYSSELNVNALELEDSALYLCASSMGQIGYTIYFGEGSWLTVV.

The chain uses TRBV19 and TRBJ2-3, with TRBD2 matching 14 bases. J was trimmed by 6 bases and V by 5 bases; bases with no gene match: 10. The CDR3 totals 17 residues. CDR1 is LNHDA and CDR2 is SQIVND in the germline V gene (reference sequence). CDR3 loop: CASSSGLAGAGWDTQYF. The DNA of the CDR3 is TGTGCCAGTAGTTCGGGACTAGCGGGAGCCGGTTGGGATACGCAGTATTTT.

The chain couples TRBV5-4 to TRBJ2-5, with 8 nucleotides matching TRBD2. The ends lost 0 bases at V and 9 bases at J; junction bases unmatched: 13. In germline, CDR1 is SGHNT, CDR2 YYREEE (reference sequence). This CDR3 spans 16 amino acids. The CDR3 sequence is CASSLDDRRPGGAQYF. DNA of the CDR3: TGTGCCAGCAGCTTGGATGACCGGAGACCCGGGGGGGCCCAGTACTTC.

J is TRBJ2-2 and V is TRBV25-1, with D perhaps TRBD1 (5 bases). In germline, CDR1 is MGHDK, CDR2 SYGVNS. This CDR3 has 13 amino acids. The V end was cut by 6 bases, the J end by 3 bases, with 8 bases between. As DNA, the CDR3 is TGTGCCAGCAGGGTACAGGACACCGGGGAGCTGTTTTTT. The encoded protein is CASRVQDTGELFF.

The J gene is TRBJ2-7, the V gene TRBV28, with 9 nucleotides matching TRBD1. The CDR3 spans 18 residues. Trimming removed 1 base from V and 1 base from J; junction bases left unmatched: 11. Per germline, CDR1 MDHEN and CDR2 SYDVKM. The CDR3: CASSLYRLRDRASYEQYF. The CDR3 bases are TGTGCCAGCAGTTTATACCGATTGAGGGACAGGGCATCCTACGAGCAGTACTTC.

This chain's CDR3 is CASSCEADTQYF. The CDR3 nucleotides read TGTGCCAGCAGTTGCGAGGCAGATACGCAGTATTTT. The V and J genes are TRBV21-1 and TRBJ2-3; the table's TRBD2 call for D was not verified on the DNA. TRBV21-1 is given as a pseudogene. The CDR3 has 12 residues.

The gene calls are TRBV28 and TRBJ2-7, with 12 positions matching TRBD2. V dropped 5 bases and J dropped 2; count of bases not matched to a gene: 19. The germline V gene has CDR1 MDHEN and CDR2 SYDVKM. The CDR3 covers 20 residues. DNA for the CDR3: TGTGCCAGCAGTCCAAAACCCGGACTAGCGGGGACTCTTCTCGCCTACGAGCAGTACTTC. As protein: CASSPKPGLAGTLLAYEQYF.

This clone has a handful of counts. This sequence joins TRBV7-2 and TRBJ2-7; 8 bases align to TRBD1. Unmatched junction bases numbered 6, after V lost 5 bases and J lost 6 bases. This CDR3 contains 13 residues. Germline loops: CDR1 SGHTA, CDR2 FQGNSA. Written as DNA, the CDR3 is TGTGCCAGCAGCACCGGACAGGGTCTCGAGCAGTACTTC. This sequence encodes CASSTGQGLEQYF. Based on the CDR3 plus reference TRBV7-2 and TRBJ2-7, the full variable domain is GAGVSQSPSNKVTEKGKDVELRCDPISGHTALYWYRQSLGQGLEFLIYFQGNSAPDKSGLPSDRFSAERTGGSVSTLTIQRTQQEDSAVYLCASSTGQGLEQYFGPGTRLTVT.

The chain links TRBV19 to TRBJ1-1, with D possibly being TRBD1 (6 bases). This CDR3 has 12 residues. Germline CDR1 and CDR2: LNHDA and SQIVND (reference sequence). V was shortened by 2 bases and J by 8 bases, with 9 bases between the two germline ends. The CDR3 nucleotides are TGTGCCAGTAGTATAAGGGGGGGGGAAGCTTTCTTT. Translation: CASSIRGGEAFF.

The chain carries TRBV13 and TRBJ1-1, with D perhaps TRBD1 (6 bases). CDR3 length equals 14 residues. V lost 1 base and J 3 bases, leaving 9 bases between the germline ends. CDR1 and CDR2 from the germline V gene are PRHDT and FYEKMQ (reference sequence). In nucleotides, the CDR3 is TGTGCCAGCAGCTTAGCAGGGGCGGACACTGAAGCTTTCTTT. Translation gives CASSLAGADTEAFF.

The chain has TRBV5-4 and TRBJ2-5; 14 nucleotides line up with TRBD2. The germline gives CDR1 SGHNT, CDR2 YYREEE (reference sequence). Trimming took 6 bases from V and 5 from J; bases not matched to a gene: 6. CDR3 length equals 15 residues. The CDR3 DNA reads TGTGCCAGCAACTCGGGACTAGCGGGAGATGAGACCCAGTACTTC. It yields the protein CASNSGLAGDETQYF.

The rearrangement joins TRBV9 to TRBJ2-1, with a tentative D call TRBD1 (6 bases). The V gene's germline CDR1 is SGDLS and CDR2 YYNGEE. With 4 bases removed from V and 8 bases from J, the gap between germline ends came to 16 bases. The CDR3 runs to 14 residues. Here the CDR3 reads CASSSRGQLDEQFF. The CDR3 coding sequence is TGTGCCAGCAGCTCACGCGGACAGCTGGATGAGCAGTTCTTC.

This clone was detected only once. The rearrangement uses TRBV7-2 and TRBJ2-7; 7 nucleotides agree with TRBD2. In germline, CDR1 is SGHTA, CDR2 FQGNSA. The V segment lost 2 bases and the J segment 7 bases; nucleotides outside the gene matches: 5. The CDR3 runs to 13 residues. CDR3 in DNA: TGTGCCAGCAGCTTACCGGGAGGTAGAGAGCAGTACTTC. The encoded protein is CASSLPGGREQYF. Together with reference TRBV7-2 and TRBJ2-7, the CDR3 gives the full variable domain: GAGVSQSPSNKVTEKGKDVELRCDPISGHTALYWYRQSLGQGLEFLIYFQGNSAPDKSGLPSDRFSAERTGGSVSTLTIQRTQQEDSAVYLCASSLPGGREQYFGPGTRLTVT.

In DNA, the CDR3 is TGTGCCAGCAGCCAAGTCCTTCTTGCTAGCGGGAGCCTAAGCACAGATACGCAGTATTTT. This codes for CASSQVLLASGSLSTDTQYF. The chain carries TRBV4-2 and TRBJ2-3; 10 bases agree with TRBD2. V was pared by 1 base and J by 0 bases, with 13 bases of the junction left unmatched. This CDR3 has 20 residues. Germline assignment: CDR1 LGHNA and CDR2 YNFKEQ.

This clone was seen once. The chain uses TRBV10-2 and TRBJ2-5, with D uncertain. Germline V gene sequence: CDR1 WSHSY, CDR2 SAAADI. V shed 6 bases and J shed 5 bases, with 10 bases lying between them. This CDR3 is built from 12 residues. The CDR3, as DNA: TGCGCCAGCAGCCCCCCGAGTGAGACCCAGTACTTC. Amino acid sequence: CASSPPSETQYF.

V gene TRBV28 combines with J gene TRBJ1-4; tentative D call: TRBD1 (5 bases). The germline V gene has CDR1 MDHEN and CDR2 SYDVKM. The ends were cut back, 2 bases at V and 4 bases at J, with 5 bases in the middle. The CDR3 totals 13 residues. CDR3 in DNA: TGTGCCAGCAGTTTAAGGGGTAATGAAAAACTGTTTTTT. It yields the protein CASSLRGNEKLFF.

This clone was detected a few times. The chain links TRBV9 to TRBJ2-1, with D perhaps TRBD1 (5 bases). Germline assignment: CDR1 SGDLS and CDR2 YYNGEE. The CDR3 has 12 amino acids. V lost 0 bases and J lost 11, with 9 bases in between. The CDR3 DNA follows: TGTGCCAGCAGCGTAGAACAGGACCAGCAGTTCTTC. This translates into CASSVEQDQQFF.

The chain employs TRBV27 and TRBJ2-7; 7 bases are a match to TRBD2. CDR3 length: 20 amino acids. V shed 2 bases and J 0 bases; nucleotides not matched to a gene: 19. The germline V gene has CDR1 MNHEY and CDR2 SMNVEV (reference sequence). CDR3 nucleotides: TGTGCCAGCAGTTTAGATCCCTCCAGCGGGGACGGAGGAAACTCCTACGAGCAGTACTTC. It encodes CASSLDPSSGDGGNSYEQYF.

The genes are TRBV6-5 and TRBJ1-1; 7 nucleotides align to TRBD1. V trimming: 4 bases; J trimming: 1 base; junction bases outside the gene matches: 3. CDR3 length equals 14 residues. The germline V gene has CDR1 MNHEY and CDR2 SVGAGI. The CDR3 nucleotides read TGTGCCAGCAGTTCAAGGGGGCAGAACACTGAAGCTTTCTTT. As protein: CASSSRGQNTEAFF.

The V and J genes are TRBV5-1 and TRBJ1-5, with D perhaps TRBD1 (5 bases). Germline CDR1 SGHRS, CDR2 YFSETQ. V was pared by 3 bases and J by 10 bases, with 14 bases between. The CDR3 is 13 residues long. CDR3 nucleotides: TGCGCCAGCAGCTCGGGACTTAGCAGTCCCCAGCATTTT. Protein product: CASSSGLSSPQHF.

This clone was counted between two and nine times. The chain links TRBV5-1 to TRBJ1-1; 7 positions match TRBD1. V lost 4 bases to trimming and J lost 0 bases; unmatched junction nucleotides: 3. Germline V gives CDR1 SGHRS, CDR2 YFSETQ. The CDR3 has 14 amino acids. The chain's CDR3 is CASSDDRVNTEAFF. The CDR3 DNA reads as TGCGCCAGCAGCGACGACAGGGTGAACACTGAAGCTTTCTTT.

This clone appeared a single time. The chain links TRBV27 to TRBJ2-3, with 9 positions matching TRBD1. V shed 8 bases and J 6 bases; nucleotides not matched to a gene: 6. Germline assignment: CDR1 MNHEY and CDR2 SMNVEV (reference sequence). The CDR3 loop spans 13 amino acids. For the CDR3, the DNA is TGTGCCAGCGGGGGGACAGGGCGGGATACGCAGTATTTT. Translation gives CASGGTGRDTQYF.

The chain employs TRBV10-2 and TRBJ2-5, with 10 nucleotides matching TRBD2. V lost 8 bases and J lost 9; bases outside the gene matches: 9. CDR1 WSHSY and CDR2 SAAADI come from the germline V gene. The CDR3 consists of 13 residues. CDR3 protein: CASRLAGEGAQYF. DNA for the CDR3: TGCGCCAGCCGACTAGCGGGTGAGGGGGCCCAGTACTTC.